This is a list of T cell receptor beta chains from one sample in a study of molecular identifiers for immune sequencing clone quantification. TCRdb itself ran the PCR reads through MiXCR, one entry per CDR3 protein. This table holds about half a million distinct CDR3 sequences, about 25% found once. The specimen sequenced was naive CD8+ T cells from blood, with Jurkat cell RNA spiked in. Every receptor here comes from a human donor in good health. Some libraries in this study had Jurkat cell RNA spiked in. Each CDR3 is given with its conserved first and last residue. D genes are given only for firm matches. Some rows have no size entry. The others give once, few or many, or a class for an expanded clone.

>TRBJ2-2|TRBV6-6|-|few
CASSYPTSTGELFF
TGTGCCAGCAGTTACCCGACTAGCACCGGGGAGCTGTTTTTT
>TRBJ2-1|TRBV5-1|-|few
CASSDRPYNEQFF
TGCGCCAGCAGCGATCGGCCTTACAATGAGCAGTTCTTC
>TRBJ1-2|TRBV7-9|-|few
CASSSVVTYGYTF
TGTGCCAGCAGCTCCGTCGTGACGTACGGCTACACCTTC
>TRBJ1-1|TRBV27|-|-
CASSPGFGTEAFF
TGTGCCAGCAGCCCAGGCTTCGGGACTGAAGCTTTCTTT
>TRBJ1-5|TRBV19|-|few
CASSTLGNQPQHF
TGTGCCAGTAGTACATTGGGCAATCAGCCCCAGCATTTT
>TRBJ1-1|TRBV4-3|-|few
CASSQTPRGLGTEAFF
TGCGCCAGCAGCCAAACCCCCCGGGGCTTGGGGACTGAAGCTTTCTTT
>TRBJ2-2|TRBV2|-|many
CASIPPNTGELFF
TGTGCCAGCATTCCTCCTAACACCGGGGAGCTGTTTTTT
>TRBJ1-4|TRBV4-1|-|-
CASCQERQAVNEKLFF
TGCGCCAGCTGCCAAGAGCGACAGGCAGTAAATGAAAAACTGTTTTTT
>TRBJ1-1|TRBV2|-|-
CASSEGVQNTEAFF
TGTGCCAGCAGTGAGGGGGTCCAAAACACTGAAGCTTTCTTT
>TRBJ2-5|TRBV11-2|TRBD2|-
CASSPRGGTQYF
TGTGCCAGCAGCCCGCGCGGGGGGACCCAGTACTTC
>TRBJ2-5|TRBV28|-|many
CASSFPPGLQETQYF
TGTGCCAGCAGTTTTCCCCCGGGCCTCCAAGAGACCCAGTACTTC
>TRBJ2-5|TRBV20-1|-|-
CSAREYTQPRWTQYF
TGCAGTGCTAGAGAATATACACAGCCTAGATGGACCCAGTACTTC
>TRBJ1-1|TRBV12-5|-|-
CASGLWRASEAFF
TGTGCTAGTGGTTTGTGGAGGGCCTCTGAAGCTTTCTTT
>TRBJ1-6|TRBV9|-|few
CASSPGGGFSPLHF
TGTGCCAGCAGCCCCGGGGGGGGATTTTCACCCCTCCACTTT
>TRBJ1-6|TRBV2|-|few
CASRDGHNSPLHF
TGTGCCAGCAGGGACGGTCATAATTCACCCCTCCACTTT
>TRBJ2-5|TRBV4-3|TRBD2|many
CASSQDQLAGVGTQYF
TGCGCCAGCAGCCAAGATCAGCTAGCGGGAGTAGGGACCCAGTACTTC
>TRBJ2-6|TRBV28|-|many
CASSFRGSGANVLTF
TGTGCCAGCAGTTTTAGGGGGTCTGGGGCCAACGTCCTGACTTTC
>TRBJ2-5|TRBV6-2/TRBV6-3|TRBD2|few
CASSELAGGPDQETQYF
TGTGCCAGCAGTGAACTAGCGGGGGGGCCTGATCAAGAGACCCAGTACTTC
>TRBJ2-5|TRBV29-1|-|many
CSVPTQETQYF
TGCAGCGTCCCGACCCAAGAGACCCAGTACTTC
>TRBJ2-7|TRBV20-1|TRBD2|few
CSAKGLADLYEQYF
TGCAGTGCAAAAGGACTAGCGGACCTCTACGAGCAGTACTTC
>TRBJ1-1|TRBV4-3|-|-
CTSSQDMSILMNTEAFF
TGCACCAGCAGCCAAGATATGTCGATCCTCATGAACACTGAAGCTTTCTTT
>TRBJ1-6|TRBV18|-|-
CASSPGRDYNSPLHF
TGTGCCAGCTCACCAGGCAGAGACTATAATTCACCCCTCCACTTT
>TRBJ1-5|TRBV7-2|TRBD1|-
CASSPEGGGLVYNQPQHF
TGTGCCAGCAGCCCGGAGGGAGGGGGCCTGGTTTACAATCAGCCCCAGCATTTT
>TRBJ1-1|TRBV11-2|-|-
CASSPGRVGTEAFF
TGTGCCAGCAGCCCGGGGAGGGTCGGGACTGAAGCTTTCTTT
>TRBJ2-2|TRBV9|-|-
CASSTLGRGERTGELFF
TGTGCCAGCAGCACCCTGGGCAGGGGAGAACGCACCGGGGAGCTGTTTTTT
>TRBJ2-7|TRBV5-5|-|few
CASSLSGHNYEQYF
TGTGCCAGCAGCTTGTCGGGACATAACTACGAGCAGTACTTC
>TRBJ2-3|TRBV7-9|TRBD2|many
CASSFSLAGGNTDTQYF
TGTGCCAGCAGCTTCAGTCTAGCGGGAGGAAACACAGATACGCAGTATTTT
>TRBJ2-5|TRBV11-2|-|-
CASSLLYSAKETQYF
TGTGCCAGCAGCTTGCTTTATAGCGCGAAAGAGACCCAGTACTTC
>TRBJ2-7|TRBV6-2/TRBV6-3|TRBD1|-
CASSYSDRDRGPKKDYEQYF
TGTGCCAGCAGTTATTCCGACCGGGACAGGGGACCTAAGAAGGACTACGAGCAGTACTTC
>TRBJ2-7|TRBV28|TRBD2|many
CATGLAGPIFSYEQYF
TGTGCCACCGGACTAGCGGGCCCAATTTTCTCCTACGAGCAGTACTTC
>TRBJ1-1|TRBV7-9|-|-
CASSQVEDTEAFF
TGTGCCAGCAGCCAGGTAGAAGACACTGAAGCTTTCTTT
>TRBJ1-5|TRBV21-1|-|few
CASSKGPWRESNQPQHF
TGTGCCAGCAGCAAAGGCCCTTGGAGGGAAAGCAATCAGCCCCAGCATTTT
>TRBJ1-5|TRBV6-6|-|few
CASPSLFLAQPQHF
TGTGCCAGCCCCTCGCTTTTTTTGGCTCAGCCCCAGCATTTT
>TRBJ2-5|TRBV25-1|-|many
CASRSRFQETQYF
TGTGCCAGCAGAAGTCGGTTTCAAGAGACCCAGTACTTC
>TRBJ2-6|TRBV6-2/TRBV6-3|-|many
CASSYSRSGHYSGANVLTF
TGTGCCAGCAGTTACTCGAGATCGGGACATTACTCTGGGGCCAACGTCCTGACTTTC
>TRBJ1-4|TRBV7-8|-|many
CASSLSFGVQLFF
TGTGCCAGCAGCTTAAGTTTTGGAGTTCAACTGTTTTTT
>TRBJ2-7|TRBV25-1|-|many
CASSGGVYEQYF
TGTGCCAGCAGTGGGGGGGTCTACGAGCAGTACTTC
>TRBJ1-1|TRBV6-2/TRBV6-3|-|-
CASSAPGLSLSAEAFF
TGTGCCAGCTCCGCCCCGGGACTCTCTCTTTCTGCTGAAGCTTTCTTT
>TRBJ1-1|TRBV4-1|-|-
CASSQDFGGKDTEAFF
TGCGCCAGCAGCCAAGATTTTGGGGGGAAGGACACTGAAGCTTTCTTT
>TRBJ1-5|TRBV7-8|-|-
CASSIGGSSNQPQHF
TGTGCCAGCAGCATTGGTGGCAGCAGCAATCAGCCCCAGCATTTT
>TRBJ1-1|TRBV27|-|-
CASSLSMWAEAFF
TGTGCCAGCAGTTTATCGATGTGGGCTGAAGCTTTCTTT
>TRBJ2-2|TRBV15|TRBD1|few
CATSWDRTNTGELFF
TGTGCCACCAGCTGGGACAGGACGAACACCGGGGAGCTGTTTTTT
>TRBJ2-6|TRBV27|TRBD1|many
CASNQGTGGPGANVLTF
TGTGCCAGCAACCAAGGGACAGGGGGGCCTGGGGCCAACGTCCTGACTTTC
>TRBJ1-4|TRBV4-1|-|-
CACSQEGRSEKLFF
TGCGCCTGCAGCCAAGAGGGTCGGAGTGAAAAACTGTTTTTT
>TRBJ2-7|TRBV27|TRBD2|-
CASSLSRPGLAYEQYF
TGTGCCAGCAGTTTATCCCGTCCGGGACTAGCCTACGAGCAGTACTTC
>TRBJ1-4|TRBV7-2|-|-
CASSLGLGWWEKLFF
TGTGCCAGCAGCTTAGGTTTGGGTTGGTGGGAGAAACTGTTTTTT
>TRBJ2-1|TRBV6-1|TRBD2|-
CASSEVFRAAASGINNEQFF
TGTGCCAGCAGTGAAGTGTTCCGGGCGGCGGCTAGCGGGATTAACAATGAGCAGTTCTTC
>TRBJ1-6|TRBV14|-|-
CASSQEGRWSPLHF
TGTGCCAGCAGCCAAGAAGGGCGGTGGTCACCCCTCCACTTT
>TRBJ1-2|TRBV5-4|-|-
CASSNGAVPGYTF
TGTGCCAGCAGCAATGGGGCCGTCCCAGGCTACACCTTC
>TRBJ2-2|TRBV5-4|-|many
CASSLSLAGELFF
TGTGCCAGCAGCTTGTCCCTTGCCGGGGAGCTGTTTTTT
>TRBJ2-7|TRBV6-1|-|many
CASSEISVHEQYF
TGTGCCAGCAGTGAAATTTCTGTGCACGAGCAGTACTTC
>TRBJ1-4|TRBV12-3/TRBV12-4|-|few
CASTPRGGEKLFF
TGTGCCAGCACCCCCAGGGGAGGGGAAAAACTGTTTTTT
>TRBJ2-3|TRBV9|-|-
CASSVGSTDTRYF
TGTGCCAGCAGCGTAGGAAGCACAGATACGCGGTATTTT
>TRBJ2-7|TRBV7-9|TRBD1|many
CASSPWDRGLYEQYF
TGTGCCAGCAGCCCTTGGGACAGGGGGCTGTACGAGCAGTACTTC
>TRBJ2-7|TRBV5-4|TRBD1|many
CASSSSDRAYEQYF
TGTGCCAGCAGCTCTTCGGACAGGGCCTACGAGCAGTACTTC
>TRBJ2-3|TRBV5-4|-|-
CASSQLGGGGTDTQYF
TGTGCCAGCAGCCAACTAGGAGGAGGAGGCACAGATACGCAGTATTTT
>TRBJ2-3|TRBV9|TRBD2|-
CASSVSSGADTQYF
TGTGCCAGCAGCGTAAGTAGCGGGGCCGATACGCAGTATTTT
>TRBJ2-7|TRBV27|TRBD1|-
CASSITGTGGCEQYF
TGTGCCAGCAGTATAACCGGGACAGGGGGGTGCGAGCAGTACTTC
>TRBJ2-3|TRBV4-3|-|-
CASSQDSGEGVLDTQYF
TGCGCCAGCAGCCAAGACTCCGGCGAGGGAGTATTAGATACGCAGTATTTT
>TRBJ1-3|TRBV27|-|many
CASSPIPPVDGNTIYF
TGTGCCAGCAGTCCTATCCCCCCCGTTGATGGAAACACCATATATTTT